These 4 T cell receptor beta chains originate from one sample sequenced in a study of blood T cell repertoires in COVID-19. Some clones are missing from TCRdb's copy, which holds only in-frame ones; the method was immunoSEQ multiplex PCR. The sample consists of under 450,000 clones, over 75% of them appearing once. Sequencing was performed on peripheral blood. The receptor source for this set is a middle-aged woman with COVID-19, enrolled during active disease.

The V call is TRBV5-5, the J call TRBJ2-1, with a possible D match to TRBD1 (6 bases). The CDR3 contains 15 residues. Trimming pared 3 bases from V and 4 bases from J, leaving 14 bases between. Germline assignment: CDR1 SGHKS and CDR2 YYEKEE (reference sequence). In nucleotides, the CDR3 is TGTGCCAGCAGCTATAGACAGGTTCGGTACAATGAGCAGTTCTTC. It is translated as CASSYRQVRYNEQFF.

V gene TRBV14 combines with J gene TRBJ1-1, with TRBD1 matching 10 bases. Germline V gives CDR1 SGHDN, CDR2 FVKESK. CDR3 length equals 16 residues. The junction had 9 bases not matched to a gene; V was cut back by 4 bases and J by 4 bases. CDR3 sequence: CASSLRDRGGSTEAFF. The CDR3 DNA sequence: TGTGCCAGCAGCCTCCGGGACAGGGGTGGGAGCACTGAAGCTTTCTTT.

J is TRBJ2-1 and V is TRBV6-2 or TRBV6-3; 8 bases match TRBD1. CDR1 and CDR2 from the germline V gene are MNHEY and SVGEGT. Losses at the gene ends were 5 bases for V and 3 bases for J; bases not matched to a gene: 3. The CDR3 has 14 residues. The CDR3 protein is CASSPQGVYNEQFF. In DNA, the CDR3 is TGTGCCAGCAGTCCACAGGGGGTCTACAATGAGCAGTTCTTC.

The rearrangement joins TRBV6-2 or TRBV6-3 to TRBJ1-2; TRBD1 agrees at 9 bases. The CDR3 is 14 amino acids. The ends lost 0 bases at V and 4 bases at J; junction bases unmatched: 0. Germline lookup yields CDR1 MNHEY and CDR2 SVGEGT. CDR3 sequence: CASSYSTGGYGYTF. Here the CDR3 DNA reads TGTGCCAGCAGTTACTCGACAGGGGGCTATGGCTACACCTTC.